Given below is one T cell receptor (beta chain) in context. Germline V gene sequence: CDR1 MRHNA, CDR2 SNTAGT. The CDR3 length is 20 residues. After removal of 0 bases from V and 0 bases from J, the junction contained 9 bases not matched to a gene. Profiling relied on immunoSEQ multiplex PCR, and the TCRdb table lists in-frame clones only, not all of them. Of tens of thousands of clones in the sample, 94% were seen once. The record originates from a study of technical replicates of blood from a few donors. Sequencing input: T cells isolated from PBMCs. The TCR was taken from a human donor in good health. The chain employs TRBV6-4 and TRBJ2-4; 12 bases line up with TRBD2. The CDR3 coding sequence is TGTGCCAGCAGTGACTCGCTACTAGCGGGAGGTGAAGTAGCCAAAAACATTCAGTACTTC. Its translation is CASSDSLLAGGEVAKNIQYF.